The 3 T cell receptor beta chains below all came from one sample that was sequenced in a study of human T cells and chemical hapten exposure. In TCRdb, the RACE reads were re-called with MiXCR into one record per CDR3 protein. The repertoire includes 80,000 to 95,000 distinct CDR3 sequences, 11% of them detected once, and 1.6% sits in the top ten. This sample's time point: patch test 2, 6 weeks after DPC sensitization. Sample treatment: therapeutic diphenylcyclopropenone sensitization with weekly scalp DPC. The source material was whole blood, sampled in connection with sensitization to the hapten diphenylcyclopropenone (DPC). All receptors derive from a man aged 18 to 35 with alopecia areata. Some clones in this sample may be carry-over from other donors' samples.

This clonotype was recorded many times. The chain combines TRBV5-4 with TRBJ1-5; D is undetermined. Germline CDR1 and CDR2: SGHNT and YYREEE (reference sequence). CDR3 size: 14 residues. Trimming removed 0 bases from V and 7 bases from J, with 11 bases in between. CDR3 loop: CASSLDPGGQPQHF. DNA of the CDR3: TGTGCCAGCAGCTTGGATCCGGGTGGGCAGCCCCAGCATTTT. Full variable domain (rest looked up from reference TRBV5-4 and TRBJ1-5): ETGVTQSPTHLIKTRGQQVTLRCSSQSGHNTVSWYQQALGQGPQFIFQYYREEENGRGNFPPRFSGLQFPNYSSELNVNALELDDSALYLCASSLDPGGQPQHFGDGTRLSIL.

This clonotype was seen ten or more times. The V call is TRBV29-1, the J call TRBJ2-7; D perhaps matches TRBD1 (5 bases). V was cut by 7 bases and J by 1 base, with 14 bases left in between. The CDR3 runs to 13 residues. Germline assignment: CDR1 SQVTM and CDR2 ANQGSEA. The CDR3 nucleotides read TGCAGCGCTGAGCAGGGTTCTTCCTACGAGCAGTACTTC. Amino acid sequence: CSAEQGSSYEQYF.

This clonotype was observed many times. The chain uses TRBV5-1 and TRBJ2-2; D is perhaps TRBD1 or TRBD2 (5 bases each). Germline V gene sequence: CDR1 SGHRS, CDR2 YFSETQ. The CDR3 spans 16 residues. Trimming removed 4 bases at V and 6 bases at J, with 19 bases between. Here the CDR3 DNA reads TGCGCCAGCAGCAAGGGGACGTCAAGTTCACCCGGGGAGCTGTTTTTT. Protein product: CASSKGTSSSPGELFF.